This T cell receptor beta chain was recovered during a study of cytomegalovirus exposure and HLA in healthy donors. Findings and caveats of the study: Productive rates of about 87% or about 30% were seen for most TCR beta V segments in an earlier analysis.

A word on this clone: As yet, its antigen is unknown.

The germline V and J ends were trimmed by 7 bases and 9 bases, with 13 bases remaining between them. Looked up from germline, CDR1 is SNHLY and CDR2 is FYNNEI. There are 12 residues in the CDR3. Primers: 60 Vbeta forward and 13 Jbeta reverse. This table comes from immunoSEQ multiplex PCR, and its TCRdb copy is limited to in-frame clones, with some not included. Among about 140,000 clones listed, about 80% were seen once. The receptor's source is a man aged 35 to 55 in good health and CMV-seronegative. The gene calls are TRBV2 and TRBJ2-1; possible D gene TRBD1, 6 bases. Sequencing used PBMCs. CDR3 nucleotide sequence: TGTGCCAGCACCGACCGGGACACTGAGCAGTTCTTC. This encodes CASTDRDTEQFF.